Described below is a single TCR beta chain sequence and its context. What it binds is not known. Possible read error: a much larger clone is one base away. Ligated cDNA underwent four rounds of PCR with nested alpha and beta constant region primers and SP2. For blood and skin samples, reverse transcription used TCR alpha and beta constant primers. Each CDR3 protein is one row after TCRdb ran MiXCR on the UMI-ligation and nested PCR reads. The data show 25,000 to 30,000 distinct CDR3 sequences, with roughly 5.2% seen just once and around 7.4% held by the top ten. The data were taken from a study of naive and memory T cell subsets. Study results and limitations: This RNA-based method may be sensitive to activation-related transcript changes.

V shed 4 bases and J shed 7 bases, with 14 bases lying between them. Germline CDR1 reads SQVTM; CDR2 reads ANQGSEA. The CDR3 is 13 residues long. The library had UMIs added by 3' ligation of an oligonucleotide to TCR cDNA. RNA was extracted from less than 3 ml of whole blood of healthy adults. Input was about 1 to 1,100 ng of DNase-treated total RNA without cell sorting. This clonotype originated in an adult in good health. V is TRBV29-1 and J is TRBJ1-3; D gene ambiguous. The sample consisted of blood. CDR3: CSVGIGGRNTIYF. Here the CDR3 DNA reads TGCAGCGTTGGCATCGGCGGGAGGAACACCATATATTTT.